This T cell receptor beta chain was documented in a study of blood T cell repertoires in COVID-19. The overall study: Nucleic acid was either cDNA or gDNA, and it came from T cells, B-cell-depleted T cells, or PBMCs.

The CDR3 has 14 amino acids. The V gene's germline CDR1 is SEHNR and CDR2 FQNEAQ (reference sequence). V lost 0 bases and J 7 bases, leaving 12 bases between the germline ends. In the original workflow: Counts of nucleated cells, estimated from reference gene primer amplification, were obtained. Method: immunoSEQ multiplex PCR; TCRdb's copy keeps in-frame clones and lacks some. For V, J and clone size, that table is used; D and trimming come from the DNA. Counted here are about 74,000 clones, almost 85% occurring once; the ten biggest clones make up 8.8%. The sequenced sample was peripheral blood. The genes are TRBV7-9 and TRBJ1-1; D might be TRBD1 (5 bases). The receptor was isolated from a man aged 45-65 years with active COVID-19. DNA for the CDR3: TGTGCCAGCAGCTTAGCACAGGCCGAGATTGAAGCTTTCTTT. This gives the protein CASSLAQAEIEAFF.